The present TCR beta chain was sequenced within a study of Siglec-9 on CD8 T cells in melanoma (dated 2019 in TCRdb). Regarding the research as a whole: In this study, researchers looked at how Siglec-9 is expressed on CD8+ T cells and what Siglec-9 does to regulate T cells within the melanoma tumor microenvironment. The paper as a whole reports these results and caveats: According to the reported findings, Siglec-9 marked and regulated a subset of effector memory CD8+ T cells that seemed to build up inside melanoma tumors.

Of note for this clone: Its antigen is currently not known. Within one base of it there is no much larger clone, and no base qualities were kept.

Receptors were amplified or captured by the immunoSEQ multiplex PCR assay. TCRdb obtained this table from immuneACCESS and retained in-frame rearrangements with V and J assigned. These tables miss some clones; where compared with another copy, unresolved V genes account for less than half of the shortfall, and the remainder is unexplained. Recorded for this sample are around 29,000 clones; less than 85% of them occurred a single time. In total, the top ten clones hold less than 7% of the sample. This clonotype was sampled from a human donor in good health. Specimen: Siglec-9- CD8+ T cells sorted from blood. The cell subset or site label, read with the paper, signifies: CD8 T cells lacking Siglec-9.

The bases read TGTGCCAGCAGCTTGACGTCGGTGGGCGCCGAGCAGTACTTC. This translates into CASSLTSVGAEQYF. The chain joins TRBV5-6 to TRBJ2-7; no D gene call is confident. As encoded in the germline V gene, CDR1 is SGHDT while CDR2 is YYEEEE. V and J are truncated by 1 base and 6 bases respectively, leaving an intervening sequence of 14 bases. Measured from the cysteine to the phenylalanine, the CDR3 is 14 residues long. Only the CDR3 portion is preserved as DNA: 42 bases, with reading frame beginning at the first base.